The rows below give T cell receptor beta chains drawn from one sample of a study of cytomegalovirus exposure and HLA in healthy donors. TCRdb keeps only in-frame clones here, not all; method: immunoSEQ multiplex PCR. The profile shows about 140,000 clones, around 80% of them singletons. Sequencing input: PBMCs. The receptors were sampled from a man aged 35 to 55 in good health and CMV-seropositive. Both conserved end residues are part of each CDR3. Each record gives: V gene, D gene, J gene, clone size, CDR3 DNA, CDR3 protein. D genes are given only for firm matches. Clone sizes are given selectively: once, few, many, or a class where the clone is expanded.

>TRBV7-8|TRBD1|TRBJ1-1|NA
TGTGCCAGCAGCTTAGGTAGGACAGGGCGGGGAACTGAAGCTTTCTTT
CASSLGRTGRGTEAFF
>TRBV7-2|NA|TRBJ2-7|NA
TGTGCCAGCAGCTTAAGCACGGTTGGGGCTTTCTACGAGCAGTACTTC
CASSLSTVGAFYEQYF
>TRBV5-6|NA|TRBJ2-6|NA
TGTGCCAGCAGCTTGGCAGGTGCCTTTAGAGGGGCCAACGTCCTGACTTTC
CASSLAGAFRGANVLTF
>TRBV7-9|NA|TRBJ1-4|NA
TGTGCCAGCAGCTTAAGACAAACTAATGAAAAACTGTTTTTT
CASSLRQTNEKLFF
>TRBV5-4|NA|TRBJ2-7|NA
TGTGCCAGCAGCGCGGCGGGACGAGTAATGGGGGGGCTCGAGCAGTACTTC
CASSAAGRVMGGLEQYF
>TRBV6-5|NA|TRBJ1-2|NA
TGTGCCAGCAGTCCTAACGGGGTTTATGGCTACACCTTC
CASSPNGVYGYTF
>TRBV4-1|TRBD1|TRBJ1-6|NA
TGCGCCAGCAGCCAAGTAGCGGGACAGGGGACAAATTCACCCCTCCACTTT
CASSQVAGQGTNSPLHF
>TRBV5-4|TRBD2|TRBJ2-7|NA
TGTGCCAGCAGCCTAGGGACTAGCGGGACCTACGAGCAGTACTTC
CASSLGTSGTYEQYF
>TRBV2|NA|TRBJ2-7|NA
TGTGCCAGCATGGAGGTAGGCGAGCAGTACTTC
CASMEVGEQYF
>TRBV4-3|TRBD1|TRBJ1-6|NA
TGCGCCAGCAGCCAAACCCGGGACAGAAATTCACCCCTCCACTTT
CASSQTRDRNSPLHF
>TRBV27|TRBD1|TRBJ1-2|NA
TGTGCCAGCAGTTCCGGACAGGGGAACTATGGCTACACCTTC
CASSSGQGNYGYTF
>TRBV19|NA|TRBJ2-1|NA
TGTGCCAGTAGTGAGTCTAGTTACAATGAGCAGTTCTTC
CASSESSYNEQFF
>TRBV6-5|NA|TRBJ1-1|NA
TGTGCCAGCAGACGTACAGGGAACACTGAAGCTTTCTTT
CASRRTGNTEAFF
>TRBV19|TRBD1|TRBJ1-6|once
TGTGCCAACCCCGGGACAGGGAGGTCACCCCTCCACTTT
CANPGTGRSPLHF
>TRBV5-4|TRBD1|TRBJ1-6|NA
TGTGCCAGCAGCTTGGGCACAGGGGTGGGGAGCTCCTATAATTCACCCCTCCACTTT
CASSLGTGVGSSYNSPLHF
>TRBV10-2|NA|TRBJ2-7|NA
TGCGCCAGCCGGGGCTCCTACGAGCAGTACTTC
CASRGSYEQYF
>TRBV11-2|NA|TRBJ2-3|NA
TGTGCCAGCAGCTTCCGGGGGTTTAACACAGATACGCAGTATTTT
CASSFRGFNTDTQYF